These 27 T cell receptor beta chains were sequenced from one sample in a study of T cell repertoires in cytomegalovirus infection. MiXCR, applied by TCRdb to the reads, yields one record per CDR3 protein. The data contain around 430,000 distinct CDR3 sequences, about 42% of them singletons. These TCRs' antigens remain unknown. Source: cultured PBMCs, taken from culture after CMV antigen stimulation. The receptors here all came from a human donor in good health (CMV status not recorded). Some clones in this sample may be carry-over from other donors' samples.

This clonotype has a handful of counts. This chain joins TRBV4-3 and TRBJ2-3, with 14 positions matching TRBD2. CDR1 is LGHNA and CDR2 is YSLEER in the germline V gene. V dropped 4 bases and J dropped 5; count of bases not matched to a gene: 2. The CDR3 sequence is 15 residues long. The CDR3, as DNA: TGCGCCAGCAGCCGCGGACTAGCGGGAGGAGATACGCAGTATTTT. Translating it yields CASSRGLAGGDTQYF.

The J gene is TRBJ2-1, the V gene TRBV6-1; either TRBD1 or TRBD2 may fit D (5 bases each). From germline, CDR1 is MNHNS and CDR2 SASEGT. Trimming left V 5 bases short and J 10 bases short, with 15 bases between. The CDR3 has 13 residues. For the CDR3, the DNA is TGTGCCAGCAGTTACCTCTCGGGGCGCGAGCAGTTCTTC. The encoded protein is CASSYLSGREQFF.

The genes are TRBV4-1 and TRBJ1-3; 9 bases match TRBD1. The CDR3 covers 19 residues. Germline CDR1 and CDR2: MGHRA and YSYEKL. V shed 0 bases, J shed 4 bases, and the junction held 13 bases outside the gene matches. The CDR3 region has the DNA TGCGCCAGCAGCCAAGAACCTACCGGGACAGGGTTTGCAGGAAACACCATATATTTT. This codes for CASSQEPTGTGFAGNTIYF.

Only a few counts were recorded for this clonotype. The V and J genes are TRBV5-4 and TRBJ2-4; TRBD2 might be the D (5 bases). Deletions cut 3 bases from V and 7 bases from J, with 17 bases between. Germline V gene sequence: CDR1 SGHNT, CDR2 YYREEE (reference sequence). The CDR3 contains 15 residues. CDR3 DNA sequence: TGTGCCAGCAGCTCACCGAGGGCAGCCGGGAACATTCAGTACTTC. Residues: CASSSPRAAGNIQYF.

This chain uses TRBV7-2 with TRBJ1-4; D unresolved. CDR1 is SGHTA, CDR2 FQGNSA, per germline. The CDR3 covers 16 residues. The V gene lost 5 bases and the J gene lost 7 bases, with 20 bases spanning the gap. CDR3 DNA sequence: TGTGCCAGCAGCCCTCGTCATGGGGTGGTGGGTGAAAAACTGTTTTTT. This translates into CASSPRHGVVGEKLFF.

This clonotype appeared a single time. The rearrangement uses TRBV4-2 and TRBJ1-5; perhaps TRBD1 as D (6 bases). Looked up from germline, CDR1 is LGHNA and CDR2 is YNFKEQ. The CDR3 loop spans 15 amino acids. V lost 2 bases and J lost 2, with 10 bases in between. The CDR3 DNA reads as TGTGCCAGCAGCCAACACAGGGCGGGCAATCAGCCCCAGCATTTT. It yields the protein CASSQHRAGNQPQHF.

The chain's CDR3 is CASSTQVPYEQYF. The CDR3 nucleotides read TGTGCCAGCAGTACCCAGGTCCCCTACGAGCAGTACTTC. The chain employs TRBV7-2 and TRBJ2-7; D remains ambiguous. Germline assignment: CDR1 SGHTA and CDR2 FQGNSA. CDR3 length: 13 amino acids. V lost 6 bases, J lost 2 bases, and 11 bases lay in between.

This clonotype was found a few times. The chain combines TRBV6-6 with TRBJ2-5; possibly TRBD1 for D (5 bases). CDR1 is MNHNY, CDR2 SVGAGI, per germline (reference sequence). CDR3 length equals 14 residues. Trimming took off 7 bases at V and 4 bases at J, with 16 bases between the two ends. CDR3 in DNA: TGTGCCAGCACCCGGACGTATGGGGCAGAGACCCAGTACTTC. This translates into CASTRTYGAETQYF.

About this clonotype itself: Germline and junction disagree at one end, which may indicate a read error. The gene calls are TRBV7-2 and TRBJ2-3; 12 nucleotides line up with TRBD2. CDR1 is SGHTA, CDR2 FQGNSA, per germline. CDR3 length equals 15 residues. This chain's CDR3 is CASSLAHRTSGERKF. The CDR3 bases are TGTGCCAGCAGCTTAGCGCACCGGACTAGCGGGGAGCGCAAATTT.

This clonotype was counted between two and nine times. The rearrangement links TRBV6-5 to TRBJ1-4; D gene ambiguous. The CDR3 runs 15 residues. Per the germline V gene, CDR1 is MNHEY and CDR2 is SVGAGI. Trimming left V 0 bases short and J 8 bases short, with 13 bases between. CDR3 region: CASSYSGGAGEKLFF. CDR3 sequence (DNA): TGTGCCAGCAGTTACTCGGGCGGCGCAGGAGAAAAACTGTTTTTT.

This clonotype appeared many times. This chain uses TRBV20-1 with TRBJ2-3; tentatively, D is TRBD2 (6 bases). V was trimmed by 1 base and J by 0 bases, leaving 17 bases between them. From germline, CDR1 is DFQATT and CDR2 SNEGSKA (reference sequence). This CDR3 contains 17 residues. The CDR3 coding sequence is TGCAGTGCTAGAGCACCCTGGGACTTAACTAGCACAGATACGCAGTATTTT. Encoded protein: CSARAPWDLTSTDTQYF.

The chain is built from TRBV6-1 and TRBJ2-3; D remains unclear. Germline V CDR1 and CDR2: MNHNS, SASEGT. V was clipped by 1 base and J by 1 base, with 6 bases between them. This CDR3 comprises 14 residues. The CDR3: CASSEVDRTDTQYF. The CDR3 region has the DNA TGTGCCAGCAGTGAAGTAGACCGCACAGATACGCAGTATTTT.

This chain connects TRBV6-1 to TRBJ2-1, with D unresolved. V shed 7 bases and J shed 3 bases, with 10 bases lying between them. The length of the CDR3 is 13 residues. The germline V gene has CDR1 MNHNS and CDR2 SASEGT. Here the CDR3 reads CASKATNYNEQFF. CDR3 coding DNA: TGTGCCAGCAAAGCCACCAACTACAATGAGCAGTTCTTC.

This clonotype was observed many times. This chain links TRBV2 with TRBJ2-3; 7 nucleotides align to TRBD2. The germline CDR1 and CDR2 sequences are SNHLY and FYNNEI. The CDR3 consists of 14 residues. V shed 6 bases and J 7 bases; nucleotides not matched to a gene: 10. The CDR3 spells CASSLTPGGYTQYF. CDR3 bases: TGTGCCAGCAGCCTGACTCCGGGGGGATATACGCAGTATTTT.

This clonotype was observed a handful of times. The chain uses TRBV7-9 and TRBJ2-7; TRBD1 is a possible D gene (6 bases). The V gene's germline CDR1 is SEHNR and CDR2 FQNEAQ (reference sequence). The CDR3 loop spans 16 amino acids. The V and J ends lost 1 base and 0 bases respectively, with 13 bases between them. Here the CDR3 DNA reads TGTGCCAGCAGCTTAGGGGGGCGGTGGAGCTCCTACGAGCAGTACTTC. It encodes CASSLGGRWSSYEQYF.

The rearrangement uses TRBV5-6 and TRBJ2-3; tentative D call: TRBD2 (6 bases). Trimming pared 3 bases from V and 2 bases from J, leaving 16 bases between. There are 16 residues in the CDR3. Per the germline V gene, CDR1 is SGHDT and CDR2 is YYEEEE. The DNA of the CDR3 is TGTGCCAGCAGCTCGGGGGTGGCTACAATCACAGATACGCAGTATTTT. Amino acid sequence: CASSSGVATITDTQYF. Supplemented by reference TRBV5-6 and TRBJ2-3, the full variable domain reads DAGVTQSPTHLIKTRGQQVTLRCSPKSGHDTVSWYQQALGQGPQFIFQYYEEEERQRGNFPDRFSGHQFPNYSSELNVNALLLGDSALYLCASSSGVATITDTQYFGPGTRLTVL.

The V gene is TRBV20-1, the J gene TRBJ1-3; a weak D match, TRBD1 (6 bases). V lost 2 bases and J lost 6, with 11 bases in between. In germline, CDR1 is DFQATT, CDR2 SNEGSKA (reference sequence). This CDR3 comprises 13 residues. The CDR3 region is CSARTGGINTIYF. The CDR3 coding sequence is TGCAGTGCTAGAACCGGGGGCATAAACACCATATATTTT.

Only one count was recorded for this clonotype. The chain couples TRBV4-1 to TRBJ2-3; D perhaps matches TRBD2 (5 bases). Germline CDR1 reads MGHRA; CDR2 reads YSYEKL. Trimming stripped 4 bases from V and 4 bases from J, with 18 bases between. This CDR3 region has 16 residues. The DNA of the CDR3 is TGCGCCAGCAGCCCCCAAGGAGGAACCCGGGCAGATACGCAGTATTTT. Its translation is CASSPQGGTRADTQYF.

The rearrangement uses TRBV20-1 and TRBJ1-1, with D possibly TRBD1 on 5 matching bases. The CDR3 extends over 19 amino acids. Per the germline V gene, CDR1 is DFQATT and CDR2 is SNEGSKA (reference sequence). The V and J ends lost 3 bases and 4 bases respectively, with 30 bases between them. The CDR3 bases are TGCAGTGCTAGTGACCCCGGTCCGACAGTTTTTGCTAAGGGCACTGAAGCTTTCTTT. Protein: CSASDPGPTVFAKGTEAFF.

This clonotype was recorded many times. The V gene is TRBV7-2, the J gene TRBJ2-3, with D maybe TRBD1 (5 bases). This CDR3 has 13 residues. The V gene lost 5 bases and the J gene lost 4 bases, with 10 bases spanning the gap. Looked up from germline, CDR1 is SGHTA and CDR2 is FQGNSA. This chain's CDR3 is CASSPTQADTQYF. The CDR3 DNA reads as TGTGCCAGCAGCCCGACACAGGCAGATACGCAGTATTTT.

The chain recombines TRBV7-2 with TRBJ2-3; 7 bases fit TRBD2. From germline, CDR1 is SGHTA and CDR2 FQGNSA. V shed 5 bases and J 0 bases; nucleotides not matched to a gene: 5. The CDR3 contains 15 residues. CDR3 amino acids: CASSTDGRSTDTQYF. For the CDR3, the DNA is TGTGCCAGCAGCACTGACGGGAGGAGCACAGATACGCAGTATTTT.

The CDR3: CASSPDWGQAGETQYF. The CDR3 DNA reads as TGTGCCAGCAGCCCCGATTGGGGACAGGCAGGGGAGACCCAGTACTTC. The V call is TRBV2, the J call TRBJ2-5; TRBD1 matches 8 bases. This CDR3 spans 16 amino acids. In germline, CDR1 is SNHLY, CDR2 FYNNEI. J was trimmed by 5 bases and V by 6 bases; bases with no gene match: 14.

The V gene is TRBV19, the J gene TRBJ1-1; TRBD1 might be the D (6 bases). The CDR3 has 12 residues. Trimming left V 5 bases short and J 11 bases short, with 15 bases between. Germline lookup yields CDR1 LNHDA and CDR2 SQIVND (reference sequence). The CDR3 loop is CASSLDRANAFF. The CDR3 DNA reads as TGTGCCAGTAGTCTGGACAGAGCCAACGCTTTCTTT. Based on the CDR3 plus reference TRBV19 and TRBJ1-1, the full variable domain is DGGITQSPKYLFRKEGQNVTLSCEQNLNHDAMYWYRQDPGQGLRLIYYSQIVNDFQKGDIAEGYSVSREKKESFPLTVTSAQKNPTAFYLCASSLDRANAFFGQGTRLTVV.

J is TRBJ2-7 and V is TRBV6-1; no definite D call. Germline V gives CDR1 MNHNS, CDR2 SASEGT. V lost 6 bases to trimming and J lost 5 bases, with 14 bases between them. The CDR3 totals 13 residues. The CDR3 protein is CASRPDGQDEQYF. CDR3 nucleotides: TGTGCCAGCAGGCCCGACGGCCAGGACGAGCAGTACTTC.

The CDR3 DNA is TGTGCCAGCAGCTTAGCTGCCCCAGGTAGCTCCTACAATGAGCAGTTCTTC. It specifies CASSLAAPGSSYNEQFF. The chain combines TRBV11-2 with TRBJ2-1; D is ambiguous. V shed 1 base and J shed 0 bases, with 13 bases lying between them. The CDR3 consists of 17 residues. The germline CDR1 and CDR2 sequences are SGHAT and FQNNGV.

In nucleotides, the CDR3 is TGTGCCAGTACCCGGGGGACAGGGGTTGGCAATGAGCAGTTCTTC. Protein product: CASTRGTGVGNEQFF. V gene TRBV19 combines with J gene TRBJ2-1; the match to TRBD1 covers 10 bases. The CDR3 contains 15 residues. With V trimmed by 7 bases and J by 6 bases, 9 bases remained unmatched. Germline lookup yields CDR1 LNHDA and CDR2 SQIVND (reference sequence).

In its sample, this clonotype was seen a few times. The chain recombines TRBV12-3 or TRBV12-4 with TRBJ1-1; D is undetermined. V lost 3 bases and J 5 bases, leaving 10 bases between the germline ends. The CDR3 totals 13 residues. The CDR3 nucleotides read TGTGCCAGCAGTTTGCGCTTTGGGACTGAAGCTTTCTTT. Translation: CASSLRFGTEAFF.